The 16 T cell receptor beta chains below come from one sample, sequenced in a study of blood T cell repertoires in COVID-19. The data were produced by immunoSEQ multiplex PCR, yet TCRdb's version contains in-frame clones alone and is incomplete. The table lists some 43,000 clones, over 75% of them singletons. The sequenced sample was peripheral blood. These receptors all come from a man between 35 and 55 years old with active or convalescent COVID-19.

In DNA, the CDR3 is TGCGCCAGCAGCCAGACCGGACAGGGGTACACCGGGGAGCTGTTTTTT. Protein product: CASSQTGQGYTGELFF. This chain joins TRBV4-1 and TRBJ2-2; 9 bases align to TRBD1. CDR3 length equals 16 residues. CDR1 MGHRA and CDR2 YSYEKL come from the germline V gene. The V segment lost 3 bases and the J segment 3 bases; nucleotides outside the gene matches: 5.

In nucleotides, the CDR3 is TGCGCCAGCAGCTTGCGGGGGGCCAAGGGACAGGGACTACAAGAGACCCAGTACTTC. Encoded protein: CASSLRGAKGQGLQETQYF. The chain recombines TRBV5-1 with TRBJ2-5; 9 bases match TRBD1. This CDR3 comprises 19 residues. Germline lookup yields CDR1 SGHRS and CDR2 YFSETQ. V gave up 1 base and J gave up 2 bases; unmatched junction bases: 15.

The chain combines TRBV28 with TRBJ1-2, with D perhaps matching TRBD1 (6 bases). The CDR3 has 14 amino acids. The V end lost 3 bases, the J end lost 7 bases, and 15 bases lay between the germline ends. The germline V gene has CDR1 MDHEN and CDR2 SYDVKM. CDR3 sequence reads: CASSFPDRSGGYTF. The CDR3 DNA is TGTGCCAGCAGTTTCCCGGACAGATCAGGTGGCTACACCTTC.

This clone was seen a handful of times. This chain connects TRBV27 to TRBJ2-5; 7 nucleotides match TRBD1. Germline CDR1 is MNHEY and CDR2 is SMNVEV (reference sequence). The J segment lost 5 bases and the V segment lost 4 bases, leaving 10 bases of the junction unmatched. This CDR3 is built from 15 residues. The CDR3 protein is CASSSPDRVRETQYF. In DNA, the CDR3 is TGTGCCAGCAGTTCCCCCGACAGGGTGCGGGAGACCCAGTACTTC.

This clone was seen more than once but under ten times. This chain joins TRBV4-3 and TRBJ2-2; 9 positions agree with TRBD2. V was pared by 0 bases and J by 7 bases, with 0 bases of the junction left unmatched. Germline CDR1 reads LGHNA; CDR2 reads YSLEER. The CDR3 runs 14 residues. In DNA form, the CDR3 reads TGCGCCAGCAGCCAAGAAGCGGGGGGCGGGGAGCTGTTTTTT. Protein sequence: CASSQEAGGGELFF.

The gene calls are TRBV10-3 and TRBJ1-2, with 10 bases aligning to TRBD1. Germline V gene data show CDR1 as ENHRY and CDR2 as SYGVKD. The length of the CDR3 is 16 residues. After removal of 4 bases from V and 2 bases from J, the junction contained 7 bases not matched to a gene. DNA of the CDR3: TGTGCCATCAGTGTGACAGGGGGCTCGTCCAACTATGGCTACACCTTC. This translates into CAISVTGGSSNYGYTF.

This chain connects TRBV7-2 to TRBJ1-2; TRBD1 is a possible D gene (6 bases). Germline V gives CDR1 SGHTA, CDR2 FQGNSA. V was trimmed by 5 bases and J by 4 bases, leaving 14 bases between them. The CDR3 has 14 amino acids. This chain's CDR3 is CASSQTTGFYGYTF. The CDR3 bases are TGTGCCAGCAGCCAGACCACAGGGTTCTATGGCTACACCTTC.

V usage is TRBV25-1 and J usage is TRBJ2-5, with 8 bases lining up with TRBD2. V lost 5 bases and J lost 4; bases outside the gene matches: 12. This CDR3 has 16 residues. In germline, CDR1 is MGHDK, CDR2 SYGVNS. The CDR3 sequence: CASSIGRGAYGETQYF. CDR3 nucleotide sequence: TGTGCCAGCAGTATCGGGCGGGGGGCCTATGGAGAGACCCAGTACTTC.

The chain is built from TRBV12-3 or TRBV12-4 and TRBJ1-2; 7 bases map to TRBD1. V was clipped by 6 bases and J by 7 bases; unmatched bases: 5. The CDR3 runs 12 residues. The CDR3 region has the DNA TGTGCCAGCAGCCAGGGGGATCGTGGCTACACCTTC. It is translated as CASSQGDRGYTF.

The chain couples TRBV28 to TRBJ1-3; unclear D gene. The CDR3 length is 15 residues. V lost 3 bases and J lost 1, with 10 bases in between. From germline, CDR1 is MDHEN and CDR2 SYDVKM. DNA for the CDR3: TGTGCCAGCAGTTTCCCCACTATTTCTGGAAACACCATATATTTT. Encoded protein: CASSFPTISGNTIYF.

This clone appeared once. In DNA form, the CDR3 reads TGCGCCAGTCTGGGGAGCAGGGGCGGATATAATTCACCCCTCCACTTT. As protein: CASLGSRGGYNSPLHF. The chain couples TRBV5-1 to TRBJ1-6; weak D call: TRBD1 (6 bases). The CDR3 consists of 16 residues. Germline V CDR1 and CDR2: SGHRS, YFSETQ. Trimming took off 8 bases at V and 4 bases at J, with 19 bases between the two ends.

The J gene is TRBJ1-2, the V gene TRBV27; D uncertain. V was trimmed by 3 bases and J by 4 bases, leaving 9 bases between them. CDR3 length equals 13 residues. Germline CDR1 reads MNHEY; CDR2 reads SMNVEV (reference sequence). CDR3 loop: CASSLNALYGYTF. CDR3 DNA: TGTGCCAGCAGTTTGAACGCGCTCTATGGCTACACCTTC.

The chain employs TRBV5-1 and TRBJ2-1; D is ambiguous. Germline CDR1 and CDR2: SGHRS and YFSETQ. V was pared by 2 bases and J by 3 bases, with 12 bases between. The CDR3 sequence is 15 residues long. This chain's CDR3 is CASSLTPGDYNEQFF. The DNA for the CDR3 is TGCGCCAGCAGCTTAACACCTGGAGACTACAATGAGCAGTTCTTC.

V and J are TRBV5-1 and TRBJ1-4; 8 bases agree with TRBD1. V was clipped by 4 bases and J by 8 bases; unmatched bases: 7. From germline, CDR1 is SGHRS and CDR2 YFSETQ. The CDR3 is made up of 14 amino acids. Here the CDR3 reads CASSTGQGIEKLFF. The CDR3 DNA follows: TGCGCCAGCAGCACCGGACAGGGTATCGAAAAACTGTTTTTT.

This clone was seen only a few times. The CDR3 region is CASSFSDMTGELFF. CDR3 bases: TGTGCCAGCAGTTTTTCTGACATGACCGGGGAGCTGTTTTTT. The chain combines TRBV2 with TRBJ2-2; D unresolved. CDR1 is SNHLY and CDR2 is FYNNEI in the germline V gene. V lost 5 bases and J 5 bases, leaving 12 bases between the germline ends. The length of the CDR3 is 14 residues.

The CDR3 nucleotides are TGTGCCAGCAGTGAAGCCGGGACAGGGCAGCCCCAGCATTTT. It translates to CASSEAGTGQPQHF. The genes are TRBV6-1 and TRBJ1-5, with 9 bases identical to TRBD1. V was pared by 0 bases and J by 7 bases, with 1 base of the junction left unmatched. Germline CDR1 and CDR2: MNHNS and SASEGT. The CDR3 runs to 14 residues.